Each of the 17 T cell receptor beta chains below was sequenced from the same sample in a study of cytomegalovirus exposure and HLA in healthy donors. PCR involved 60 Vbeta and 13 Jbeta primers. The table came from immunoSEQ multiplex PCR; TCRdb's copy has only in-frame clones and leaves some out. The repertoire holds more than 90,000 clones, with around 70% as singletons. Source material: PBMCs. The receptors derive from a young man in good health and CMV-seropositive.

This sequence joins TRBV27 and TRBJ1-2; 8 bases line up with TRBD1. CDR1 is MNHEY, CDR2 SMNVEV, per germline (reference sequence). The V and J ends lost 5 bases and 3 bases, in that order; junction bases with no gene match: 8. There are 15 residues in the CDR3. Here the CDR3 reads CASSPTGGEDYGYTF. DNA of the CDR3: TGTGCCAGCAGTCCTACAGGGGGGGAGGACTATGGCTACACCTTC.

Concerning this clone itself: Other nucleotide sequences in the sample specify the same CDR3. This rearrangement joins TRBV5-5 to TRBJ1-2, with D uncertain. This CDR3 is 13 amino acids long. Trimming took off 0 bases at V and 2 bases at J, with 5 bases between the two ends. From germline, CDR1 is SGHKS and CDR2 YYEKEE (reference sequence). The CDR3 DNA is TGTGCCAGCAGCTTGGCGGGGAACTATGGCTACACCTTC. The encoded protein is CASSLAGNYGYTF.

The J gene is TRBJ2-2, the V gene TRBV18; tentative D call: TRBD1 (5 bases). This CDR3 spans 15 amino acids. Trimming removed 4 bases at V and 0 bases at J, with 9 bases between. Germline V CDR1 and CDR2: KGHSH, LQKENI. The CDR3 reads CASSLDRPNTGELFF. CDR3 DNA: TGTGCCAGCTCACTTGACAGACCGAACACCGGGGAGCTGTTTTTT.

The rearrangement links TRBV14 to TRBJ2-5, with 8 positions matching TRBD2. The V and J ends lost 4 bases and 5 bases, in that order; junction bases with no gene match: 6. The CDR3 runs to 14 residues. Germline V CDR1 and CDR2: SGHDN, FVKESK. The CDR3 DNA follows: TGTGCCAGCAGCCCCCAGGGACTAGGGGAGACCCAGTACTTC. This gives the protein CASSPQGLGETQYF.

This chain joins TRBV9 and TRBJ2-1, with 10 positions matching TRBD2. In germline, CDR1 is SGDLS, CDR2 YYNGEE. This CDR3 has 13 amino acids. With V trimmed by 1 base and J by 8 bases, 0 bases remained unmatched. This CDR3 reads CASSVLAGDEQFF. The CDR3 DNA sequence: TGTGCCAGCAGCGTACTAGCGGGAGATGAGCAGTTCTTC. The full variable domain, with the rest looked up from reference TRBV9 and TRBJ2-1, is DSGVTQTPKHLITATGQRVTLRCSPRSGDLSVYWYQQSLDQGLQFLIQYYNGEERAKGNILERFSAQQFPDLHSELNLSSLELGDSALYFCASSVLAGDEQFFGPGTRLTVL.

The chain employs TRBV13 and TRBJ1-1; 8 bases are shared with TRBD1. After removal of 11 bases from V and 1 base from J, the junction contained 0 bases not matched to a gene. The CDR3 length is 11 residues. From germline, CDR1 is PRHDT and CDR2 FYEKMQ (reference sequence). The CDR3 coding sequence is TGTGCCCAGGGGGCGAACACTGAAGCTTTCTTT. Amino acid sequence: CAQGANTEAFF. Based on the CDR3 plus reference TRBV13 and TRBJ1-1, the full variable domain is AAGVIQSPRHLIKEKRETATLKCYPIPRHDTVYWYQQGPGQDPQFLISFYEKMQSDKGSIPDRFSAQQFSDYHSELNMSSLELGDSALYFCAQGANTEAFFGQGTRLTVV.

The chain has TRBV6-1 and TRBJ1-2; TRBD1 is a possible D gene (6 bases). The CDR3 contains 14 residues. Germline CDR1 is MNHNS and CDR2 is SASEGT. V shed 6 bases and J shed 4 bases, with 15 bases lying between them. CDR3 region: CASRELDRLYGYTF. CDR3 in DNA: TGTGCCAGCAGGGAACTAGACAGGCTCTATGGCTACACCTTC.

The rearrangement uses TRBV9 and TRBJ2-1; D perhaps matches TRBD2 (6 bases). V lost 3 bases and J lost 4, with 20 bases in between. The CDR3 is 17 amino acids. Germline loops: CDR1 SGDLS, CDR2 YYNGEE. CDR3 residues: CASSAGHAGTIYNEQFF. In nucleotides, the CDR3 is TGTGCCAGCAGCGCGGGGCATGCGGGGACGATATACAATGAGCAGTTCTTC.

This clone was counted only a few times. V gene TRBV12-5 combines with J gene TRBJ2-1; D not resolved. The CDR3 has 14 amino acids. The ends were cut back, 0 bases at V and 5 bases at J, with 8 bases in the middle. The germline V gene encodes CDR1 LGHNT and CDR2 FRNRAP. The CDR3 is CASGLVRGNNEQFF. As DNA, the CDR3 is TGTGCTAGTGGTTTGGTACGAGGAAACAATGAGCAGTTCTTC.

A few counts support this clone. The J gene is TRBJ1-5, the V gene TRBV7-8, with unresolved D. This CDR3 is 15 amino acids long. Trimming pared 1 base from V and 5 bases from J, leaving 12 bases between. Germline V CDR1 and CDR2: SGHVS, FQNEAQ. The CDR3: CASSLGFSLDQPQHF. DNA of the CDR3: TGTGCCAGCAGCTTAGGGTTCAGTCTAGATCAGCCCCAGCATTTT.

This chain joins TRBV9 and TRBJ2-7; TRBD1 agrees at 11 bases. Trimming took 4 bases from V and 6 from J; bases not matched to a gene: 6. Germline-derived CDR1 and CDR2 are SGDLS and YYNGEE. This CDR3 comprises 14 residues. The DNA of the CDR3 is TGTGCCAGCAGCCCCCGGGACAGGGGGACCGAGCAGTACGTC. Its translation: CASSPRDRGTEQYV.

CDR3 DNA: TGCGCCAGCAGCTCTCTCCCTAGCGGGGGGTACACAGATACGCAGTATTTT. Amino acid sequence: CASSSLPSGGYTDTQYF. The V and J genes are TRBV5-1 and TRBJ2-3; 11 nucleotides agree with TRBD2. CDR1 is SGHRS, CDR2 YFSETQ, per germline. The V segment lost 3 bases and the J segment 2 bases; nucleotides outside the gene matches: 8. The CDR3 runs to 17 residues. Supplemented by reference TRBV5-1 and TRBJ2-3, the full variable domain reads KAGVTQTPRYLIKTRGQQVTLSCSPISGHRSVSWYQQTPGQGLQFLFEYFSETQRNKGNFPGRFSGRQFSNSRSEMNVSTLELGDSALYLCASSSLPSGGYTDTQYFGPGTRLTVL.

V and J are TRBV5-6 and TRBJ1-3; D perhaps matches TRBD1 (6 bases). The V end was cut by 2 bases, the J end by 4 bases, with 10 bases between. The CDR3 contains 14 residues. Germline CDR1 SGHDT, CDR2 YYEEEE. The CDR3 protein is CASSFVTGGNTIYF. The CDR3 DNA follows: TGTGCCAGCAGCTTTGTGACAGGAGGAAACACCATATATTTT.

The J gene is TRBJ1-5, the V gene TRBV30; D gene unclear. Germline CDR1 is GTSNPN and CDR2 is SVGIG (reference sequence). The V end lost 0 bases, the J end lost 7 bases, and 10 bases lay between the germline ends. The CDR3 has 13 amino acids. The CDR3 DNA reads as TGTGCCTGGAGTGTGGCAGGTGGGCAGCCCCAGCATTTT. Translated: CAWSVAGGQPQHF.

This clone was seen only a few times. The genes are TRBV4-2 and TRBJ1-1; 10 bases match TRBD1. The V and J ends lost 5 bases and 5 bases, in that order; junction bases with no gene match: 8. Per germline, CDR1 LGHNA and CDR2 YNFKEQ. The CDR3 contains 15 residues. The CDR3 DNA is TGTGCCAGCAGCTTCCGGACAGGGGGGGAGACTGAAGCTTTCTTT. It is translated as CASSFRTGGETEAFF.

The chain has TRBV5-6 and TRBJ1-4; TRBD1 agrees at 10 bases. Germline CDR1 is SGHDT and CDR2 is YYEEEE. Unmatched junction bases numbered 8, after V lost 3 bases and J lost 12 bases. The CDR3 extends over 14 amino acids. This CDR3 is CASSYGTGAVELFF. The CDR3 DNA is TGTGCCAGCAGCTATGGGACAGGGGCAGTGGAACTGTTTTTT.

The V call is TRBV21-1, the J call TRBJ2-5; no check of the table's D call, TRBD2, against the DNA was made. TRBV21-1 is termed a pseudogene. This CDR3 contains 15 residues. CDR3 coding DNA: TGTGCCAGCAGCTCTGGGATGCCGGGGAGAGAGACCCAGTACTTC. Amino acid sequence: CASSSGMPGRETQYF.